The 6 T cell receptor beta chains reported below all come from one sample, sequenced in a study of T cells in Graves' hyperthyroidism and ophthalmopathy. Amplified regions were TCR beta CDR3 sequences from RNA transcripts. HTBI primers were the set used in a first-round RT-PCR of the TCR CDR3. TCRdb reanalysed the multiplex PCR reads using MiXCR and keeps one entry per CDR3 protein. The sample lists 490,000 or so distinct CDR3 sequences, about 16% occurring once. Source material: blood. The receptor set was obtained from a woman in her 30s with Graves' ophthalmopathy.

The V and J genes are TRBV7-2 and TRBJ2-7; 10 nucleotides match TRBD2. The germline V gene has CDR1 SGHTA and CDR2 FQGNSA. V trimming: 4 bases; J trimming: 4 bases; junction bases outside the gene matches: 10. The CDR3 covers 16 residues. DNA for the CDR3: TGTGCCAGCAGCTCAGGTGCTAGCGGGAGATTTTACGAGCAGTACTTC. Protein product: CASSSGASGRFYEQYF. Filled out from reference TRBV7-2 and TRBJ2-7, the complete variable domain reads GAGVSQSPSNKVTEKGKDVELRCDPISGHTALYWYRQSLGQGLEFLIYFQGNSAPDKSGLPSDRFSAERTGGSVSTLTIQRTQQEDSAVYLCASSSGASGRFYEQYFGPGTRLTVT.

This rearrangement joins TRBV30 to TRBJ2-3, with D hard to call. Germline loops: CDR1 GTSNPN, CDR2 SVGIG (reference sequence). This CDR3 contains 14 residues. Trimming took 0 bases from V and 2 from J, leaving 9 bases between them. CDR3 region: CAWSVNADTDTQYF. For the CDR3, the DNA is TGTGCCTGGAGTGTCAATGCGGACACAGATACGCAGTATTTT.

Turning to this clonotype: No conserved phenylalanine or tryptophan ends this CDR3, so it is likely a read error. The chain has TRBV2 and TRBJ2-1; 9 nucleotides agree with TRBD1. Trimming at V came to 6 bases and at J to 5 bases, leaving 2 bases not matched to a gene. The CDR3 is 13 residues long. Germline values: CDR1 SNHLY, CDR2 FYNNEI. Written as DNA, the CDR3 is TGTGCCAGCAGACGGACAGGGGACAATGAGCAGTTCCTT. This codes for CASRRTGDNEQFL.

This clonotype was seen ten or more times. The CDR3: CASSNTGLGNNEQFF. CDR3 DNA sequence: TGTGCCAGCAGCAACACGGGACTAGGAAACAATGAGCAGTTCTTC. The chain is built from TRBV7-2 and TRBJ2-1, with 8 bases fitting TRBD2. Trimming took 5 bases from V and 5 from J; bases not matched to a gene: 8. Germline lookup yields CDR1 SGHTA and CDR2 FQGNSA. The CDR3 extends over 15 amino acids.

There are many counts of this clonotype. The chain links TRBV28 to TRBJ2-1; tentatively, D is TRBD2 (6 bases). CDR1 and CDR2 (germline): MDHEN, SYDVKM. Trimming removed 3 bases from V and 5 bases from J, with 14 bases in between. The CDR3 totals 15 residues. CDR3 protein: CASSFGDFQHNEQFF. CDR3 bases: TGTGCCAGCAGTTTCGGGGACTTCCAACACAATGAGCAGTTCTTC.

The chain links TRBV4-1 to TRBJ2-1; 8 bases agree with TRBD1. V shed 1 base and J 7 bases; nucleotides not matched to a gene: 3. The CDR3 has 14 residues. CDR1 is MGHRA and CDR2 is YSYEKL in the germline V gene. CDR3 coding DNA: TGCGCCAGCAGCCAAGCGAACAGGGGGAATGAGCAGTTCTTC. Translation: CASSQANRGNEQFF.